This T cell receptor (beta chain) was recovered during a study of blood T cell repertoires in COVID-19 (TCRdb year 2020). Regarding the study in general: Collaborator samples came from the United States, Italy and Spain and covered acute and convalescent phases of COVID-19. The dataset comprised deeply sampled blood TCRbeta repertoires from subjects exposed to, actively infected with, or recovered from COVID-19. HLA class I and class II types, where available, came from metadata supplied by the sample provider rather than from assay-based typing. The repertoires were released in a freely available public database intended as a resource for research on the immune response to SARS-CoV-2. Samples came from the ongoing ImmuneRACE study (first 160 participants) plus 1,254 subjects from 6 global collaborators. A de-identified subject ID, COVID-19 status, age in years and sex were almost always included in the sample metadata. The material from the prospective study consisted of cDNA or gDNA derived from T cells, B-cell-depleted T cells, or PBMCs. Paper-wide results and their limitations: Clinical and demographic metadata were provided uncurated, with the amount varying by source and participant.

On this clone itself: Its antigen remains unidentified. One base away there is no much larger clone; base qualities are not given.

One collaborating source in Seattle enrolled patients during active infection and followed them longitudinally through the course of disease. Whole blood was collected in K2EDTA tubes by collaborating institutions according to the institutions' own protocols. For TCRbeta analysis, collaborators shipped samples in one of three forms: frozen whole blood, isolated PBMCs, or DNA extracted from either of those sample types. TCRbeta CDR3 regions were amplified from genomic DNA using the immunoSEQ Assay, a bias-controlled multiplex PCR. As for the authors' bioinformatics: The number of nucleated cells in each sample was estimated by amplification of reference gene primers within the assay. To quantify the absolute abundance of each unique TCRbeta CDR3 rearrangement, sequence reads were collapsed and filtered. For each sample, productive Simpson clonality was calculated by taking the square root of Simpson's diversity index across productive rearrangements. Held by TCRdb, this immuneACCESS table contains in-frame sequences only and omits some clones. Under half of the omission traces to an unresolved V gene where checked; the cause of the rest is unknown. V, J and clone size are taken as reported in that table, and D and trimming were inferred from the DNA itself. This sample gives 150,000 to 200,000 clones in total; about three quarters of them show up just once. 10% to 15% of the sample rests with the top ten.

Trimming leaves V shorter by 8 bases and J shorter by 5 bases, with the junction holding 12 bases beyond the gene matches. Reading the germline V gene gives CDR1 SNHLY and CDR2 FYNNEI. There are 15 amino acids in the CDR3, from cysteine to phenylalanine inclusive. Just the 45-base CDR3 DNA is kept, in frame starting at base 1. The TCR sequence derives from an elderly woman with COVID-19, enrolled during active disease. The sample was peripheral blood. Rearrangement joined TRBV2 to TRBJ2-7; the junction holds 10 bases that match TRBD2. The CDR3 reads as follows: CASDYPLAGENEQYF. The DNA reads as follows: TGTGCCAGCGACTATCCTCTAGCGGGGGAGAACGAGCAGTACTTC.